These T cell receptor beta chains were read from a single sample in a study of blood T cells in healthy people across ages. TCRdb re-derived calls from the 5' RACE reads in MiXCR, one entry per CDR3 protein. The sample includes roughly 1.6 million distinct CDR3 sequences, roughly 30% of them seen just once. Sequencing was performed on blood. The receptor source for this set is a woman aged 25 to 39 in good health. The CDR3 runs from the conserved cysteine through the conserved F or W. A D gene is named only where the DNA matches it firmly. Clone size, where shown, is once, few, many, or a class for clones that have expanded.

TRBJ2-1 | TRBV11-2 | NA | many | CASSPIRNNEQFF | TGTGCCAGCAGCCCCATAAGGAACAATGAGCAGTTCTTC
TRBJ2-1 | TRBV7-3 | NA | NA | CASSLGPSVRGGEQFF | TGTGCCAGCAGCTTAGGCCCCTCCGTCCGAGGTGGTGAGCAGTTCTTC
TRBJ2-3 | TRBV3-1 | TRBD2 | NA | CASSPLAGGPRTDTQYF | TGTGCCAGCAGCCCATTAGCGGGAGGGCCCAGGACAGATACGCAGTATTTT
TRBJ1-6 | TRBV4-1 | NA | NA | CASSQDWSRSYNSPLHF | TGCGCCAGCAGCCAAGATTGGAGCCGCTCCTATAATTCACCCCTCCACTTT
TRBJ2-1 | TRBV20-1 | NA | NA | CSASPGSGRSEQFF | TGCAGTGCTAGCCCGGGAAGCGGTCGGTCTGAGCAGTTCTTC
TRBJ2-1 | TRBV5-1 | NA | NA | CASSLLQGGEQFF | TGCGCCAGCAGCTTGCTTCAGGGAGGCGAGCAGTTCTTC
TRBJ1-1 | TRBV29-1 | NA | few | CSVHLQGNTEAFF | TGCAGCGTTCATTTGCAGGGTAACACTGAAGCTTTCTTT
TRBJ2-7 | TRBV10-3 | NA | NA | CAISESGGTYNEQYF | TGTGCCATCAGTGAGTCCGGCGGGACCTACAATGAGCAGTACTTC
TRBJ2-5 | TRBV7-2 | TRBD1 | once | CANSSPGTGAYQETQYF | TGTGCCAACAGCTCCCCCGGGACAGGGGCCTACCAAGAGACCCAGTACTTC
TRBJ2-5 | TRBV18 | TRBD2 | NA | CASSPLAGGSGETQYF | TGTGCCAGCTCACCTCTAGCGGGAGGAAGTGGAGAGACCCAGTACTTC
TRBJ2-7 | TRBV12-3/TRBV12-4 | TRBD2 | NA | CASSPSGTYSYEQYF | TGTGCCAGCAGTCCAAGCGGGACCTACTCCTACGAGCAGTACTTC
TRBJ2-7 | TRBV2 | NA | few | CASNRGEVGEQYF | TGTGCCAGCAACCGGGGTGAAGTTGGCGAGCAGTACTTC
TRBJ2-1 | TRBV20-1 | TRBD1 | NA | CSASWTGVTYNEQFF | TGCAGTGCTTCCTGGACAGGAGTGACCTACAATGAGCAGTTCTTC
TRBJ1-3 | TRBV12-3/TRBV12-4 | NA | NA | CASSLDRNSGNTIYF | TGTGCCAGCAGTTTAGACAGGAACTCTGGAAACACCATATATTTT
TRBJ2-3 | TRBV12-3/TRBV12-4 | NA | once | CASSPGLAVTTDAQYF | TGTGCCAGCAGTCCCGGATTAGCGGTAACGACAGATGCGCAGTATTTT
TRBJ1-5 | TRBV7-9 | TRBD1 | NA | CASSLDLQGDQPQHF | TGTGCCAGCAGTCTAGATCTACAGGGGGATCAGCCCCAGCATTTT
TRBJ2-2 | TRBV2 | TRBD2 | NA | CASKASGGAIDTGELFF | TGTGCCAGCAAGGCCAGCGGGGGGGCCATCGACACCGGGGAGCTGTTTTTT
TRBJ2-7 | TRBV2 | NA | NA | CASRPSESLYEQYF | TGTGCCAGCAGACCCAGCGAGTCCCTCTACGAGCAGTACTTC
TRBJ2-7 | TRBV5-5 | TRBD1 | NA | CASSSDRAYYEQYF | TGTGCCAGCAGCTCTGACAGGGCCTACTACGAGCAGTACTTC
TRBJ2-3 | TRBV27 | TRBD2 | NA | CASSPSSGWVTDTQYF | TGTGCCAGCAGCCCGAGTAGCGGGTGGGTCACAGATACGCAGTATTTT
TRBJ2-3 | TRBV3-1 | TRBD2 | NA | CANSSSGGPSDTQYF | TGTGCCAACAGCAGTAGCGGGGGCCCGTCAGATACGCAGTATTTT
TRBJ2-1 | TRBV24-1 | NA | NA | CATSDSQAELGNEQFF | TGTGCCACCAGTGATTCCCAAGCGGAGCTCGGCAATGAGCAGTTCTTC
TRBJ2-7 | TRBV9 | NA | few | CASSHMEYGEQYF | TGTGCCAGCAGCCATATGGAGTATGGCGAGCAGTACTTC
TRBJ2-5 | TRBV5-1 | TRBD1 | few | CASSFRPTGEETQYF | TGCGCCAGCAGCTTTCGACCCACAGGGGAGGAGACCCAGTACTTC
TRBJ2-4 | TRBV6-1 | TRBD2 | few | CASSLGLSGRAGNIQYF | TGTGCCAGCAGTCTGGGACTTAGCGGGAGGGCCGGGAACATTCAGTACTTC
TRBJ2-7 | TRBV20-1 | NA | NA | CSARDPGVHEQYF | TGCAGTGCTAGAGATCCGGGCGTCCACGAGCAGTACTTC
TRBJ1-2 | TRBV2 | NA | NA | CASNDGPNYGYTF | TGTGCCAGCAATGACGGCCCTAACTATGGCTACACCTTC
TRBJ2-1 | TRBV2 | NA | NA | CAGGTGFTNEQFF | TGTGCCGGGGGGACTGGCTTTACCAATGAGCAGTTCTTC
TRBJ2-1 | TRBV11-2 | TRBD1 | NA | CASSRGDRAGNEQFF | TGTGCCAGCAGCCGCGGGGACAGGGCGGGAAATGAGCAGTTCTTC
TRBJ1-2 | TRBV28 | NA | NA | CASSRETEAGYTF | TGTGCCAGCAGTCGCGAGACAGAGGCTGGCTACACCTTC
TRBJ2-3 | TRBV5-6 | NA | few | CASSAGQYAQYF | TGTGCCAGCAGCGCCGGACAATACGCGCAGTATTTT
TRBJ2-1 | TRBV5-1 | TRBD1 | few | CASSFNRGHEQFF | TGCGCCAGCAGCTTTAACAGGGGTCATGAGCAGTTCTTC
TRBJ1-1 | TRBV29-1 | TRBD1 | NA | CSVQQGPGNTEAFF | TGCAGCGTTCAACAGGGGCCGGGGAACACTGAAGCTTTCTTT
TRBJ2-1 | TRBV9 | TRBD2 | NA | CASSVAGGSQRQFF | TGTGCCAGCAGCGTAGCGGGAGGGTCCCAAAGGCAGTTCTTC
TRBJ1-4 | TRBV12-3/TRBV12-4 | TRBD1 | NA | CASTETGGVEKLFF | TGTGCCAGCACCGAGACAGGGGGCGTTGAAAAACTGTTTTTT
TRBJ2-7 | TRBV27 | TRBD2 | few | CASSYGTGGEQYF | TGTGCCAGCAGTTATGGTACGGGGGGCGAGCAGTACTTC
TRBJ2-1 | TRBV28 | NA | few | CASSLLSVENRLFF | TGTGCCAGCAGTTTATTGTCAGTGGAGAATAGGCTGTTCTTC
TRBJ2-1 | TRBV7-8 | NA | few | CASSTYRVYNEQFF | TGTGCCAGCAGCACCTACAGGGTCTACAATGAGCAGTTCTTC
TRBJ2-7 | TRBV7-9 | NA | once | CTSSSISGEQYF | TGTACCAGCAGCTCGATTAGTGGCGAGCAGTACTTC
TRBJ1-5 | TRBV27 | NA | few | CASSSRQSGSNQPQHF | TGTGCCAGCAGTTCCCGACAGTCCGGATCGAATCAGCCCCAGCATTTT
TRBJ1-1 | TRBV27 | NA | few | CASSFEASNTEAFF | TGTGCCAGCAGTTTCGAGGCCTCGAACACTGAAGCTTTCTTT
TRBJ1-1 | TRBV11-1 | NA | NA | CASSLGYMYTEAFF | TGTGCCAGCAGCTTGGGGTATATGTACACTGAAGCTTTCTTT
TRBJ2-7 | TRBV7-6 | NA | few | CASSLAFRDYEQYF | TGTGCCAGCAGCTTAGCGTTCAGGGACTACGAGCAGTACTTC
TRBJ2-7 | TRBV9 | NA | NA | CASSVDSWGSSYEQYF | TGTGCCAGCAGCGTAGATTCCTGGGGGAGCTCCTACGAGCAGTACTTC
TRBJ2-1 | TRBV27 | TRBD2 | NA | CASSFLTSGGQNEQFF | TGTGCCAGCAGTTTCCTGACTAGCGGGGGGCAGAATGAGCAGTTCTTC